The present TCR beta chain was sequenced within a study of blood T cell repertoires in COVID-19. V was pared by 6 bases and J by 1 base, with 4 bases of the junction left unmatched. The germline V gene has CDR1 LNHDA and CDR2 SQIVND (reference sequence). The CDR3 runs 14 residues. The assay was immunoSEQ multiplex PCR, and TCRdb's table has in-frame clones only and misses some. The table records some 150,000 clones, about 80% of them present only once. Sequenced: peripheral blood. The chain carries TRBV19 and TRBJ2-7; 9 bases line up with TRBD1. The clonotype was recovered from a woman aged 55-75 years with acute or convalescent COVID-19. The CDR3 loop reads CASRLGQGSYEQYF. The CDR3 nucleotides are TGTGCCAGTAGATTGGGACAGGGTTCCTACGAGCAGTACTTC. Full variable domain (remainder filled in from reference TRBV19 and TRBJ2-7): DGGITQSPKYLFRKEGQNVTLSCEQNLNHDAMYWYRQDPGQGLRLIYYSQIVNDFQKGDIAEGYSVSREKKESFPLTVTSAQKNPTAFYLCASRLGQGSYEQYFGPGTRLTVT.